The 31 T cell receptor beta chains presented below share a single source sample, sequenced in a study of shared clonotypes between healthy human individuals. Generated by immunoSEQ multiplex PCR, the TCRdb table keeps only in-frame clones and is missing some. Found here are roughly 500,000 clones, roughly 95% of them singletons; the top ten hold about 0.059%. Sequencing was carried out using naive CD4+ T cells sorted from blood. Subset indicated: CD45RA+ positively selected. These receptors were taken from a woman in her 30s in good health.

The chain couples TRBV28 to TRBJ2-7; D is ambiguous. Germline CDR1 is MDHEN and CDR2 is SYDVKM. CDR3 length: 12 amino acids. The V end was cut by 6 bases, the J end by 4 bases, with 10 bases between. The CDR3 DNA sequence: TGTGCCAGCAGCCTACAGATTTACGAGCAGTACTTC. Its translation: CASSLQIYEQYF.

V gene TRBV15 combines with J gene TRBJ2-1; the D gene is possibly TRBD2 (5 bases). The germline V gene has CDR1 LNHNV and CDR2 YYDKDF (reference sequence). CDR3 length: 15 amino acids. The ends were cut back, 0 bases at V and 4 bases at J, with 10 bases in the middle. The CDR3 sequence: CATSRDAGQYNEQFF. The CDR3 DNA reads TGTGCCACCAGCAGAGACGCGGGCCAATACAATGAGCAGTTCTTC.

V gene TRBV7-9 combines with J gene TRBJ1-2; no definite D call. This CDR3 comprises 15 residues. Trimming removed 2 bases from V and 0 bases from J, with 10 bases in between. Germline lookup yields CDR1 SEHNR and CDR2 FQNEAQ (reference sequence). The CDR3 here is CASSLTAGSNYGYTF. Written as DNA, the CDR3 is TGTGCCAGCAGCTTAACTGCAGGATCTAACTATGGCTACACCTTC.

The chain uses TRBV11-3 and TRBJ2-7, with a weak D call TRBD1 (7 bases). The V end was cut by 3 bases, the J end by 6 bases, with 12 bases between. The CDR3 has 13 amino acids. Germline V lookup: CDR1 SGHNT, CDR2 YENEEA. The CDR3 reads CASSFAGGGEQYF. In DNA form, the CDR3 reads TGTGCCAGCAGCTTCGCAGGGGGAGGCGAGCAGTACTTC. The full variable domain, completed using reference TRBV11-3 and TRBJ2-7, is EAGVVQSPRYKIIEKKQPVAFWCNPISGHNTLYWYLQNLGQGPELLIRYENEEAVDDSQLPKDRFSAERLKGVDSTLKIQPAELGDSAVYLCASSFAGGGEQYFGPGTRLTVT.

CDR3 residues: CASSPGQGFHEQYF. In DNA, the CDR3 is TGTGCCAGCAGCCCGGGACAGGGCTTCCACGAGCAGTACTTC. The V gene is TRBV7-9, the J gene TRBJ2-7; TRBD1 matches at 9 bases. This CDR3 has 14 residues. With 5 bases clipped from V and 5 bases from J, the junction kept 7 bases outside the gene matches. In germline, CDR1 is SEHNR, CDR2 FQNEAQ (reference sequence).

V is TRBV28 and J is TRBJ2-3, with 9 bases fitting TRBD2. The CDR3 consists of 15 residues. Germline V gene sequence: CDR1 MDHEN, CDR2 SYDVKM. V was clipped by 8 bases and J by 7 bases; unmatched bases: 13. The CDR3 region is CASRPGGSGRNTQYF. CDR3 bases: TGTGCCAGCCGACCAGGAGGTAGCGGGAGAAATACGCAGTATTTT.

The V and J genes are TRBV28 and TRBJ1-1, with a possible D match to TRBD1 (5 bases). The CDR3 covers 12 residues. Per germline, CDR1 MDHEN and CDR2 SYDVKM. The V gene lost 2 bases and the J gene lost 7 bases, with 8 bases spanning the gap. The CDR3: CASSLDRNEAFF. The CDR3 DNA reads TGTGCCAGCAGTTTAGACAGAAATGAAGCTTTCTTT.

The chain uses TRBV15 and TRBJ2-7; the D is unclear. Germline CDR1 and CDR2: LNHNV and YYDKDF (reference sequence). V was cut by 3 bases and J by 4 bases, with 13 bases left in between. There are 14 residues in the CDR3. CDR3 nucleotides: TGTGCCACCAGCAGGGGCCCTGGACGGTACGAGCAGTACTTC. Protein product: CATSRGPGRYEQYF.

The J gene is TRBJ2-7, the V gene TRBV11-3; 9 bases agree with TRBD2. Germline CDR1 and CDR2: SGHNT and YENEEA. The V segment lost 5 bases and the J segment 4 bases; nucleotides outside the gene matches: 12. CDR3 length equals 16 residues. The CDR3 region has the DNA TGTGCCAGCAGCCTAGGCGGGGGGGTGGAAGCTTACGAGCAGTACTTC. It encodes CASSLGGGVEAYEQYF.

The chain is built from TRBV28 and TRBJ1-4, with D possibly TRBD1 on 6 matching bases. V lost 7 bases, J lost 3 bases, and 18 bases lay in between. The germline CDR1 and CDR2 sequences are MDHEN and SYDVKM. The CDR3 loop spans 16 amino acids. CDR3 nucleotide sequence: TGTGCCAGCACTCCGCTGGGGGGGGCAGCTAATGAAAAACTGTTTTTT. This translates into CASTPLGGAANEKLFF. The full variable domain, its missing parts supplied by reference TRBV28 and TRBJ1-4, is DVKVTQSSRYLVKRTGEKVFLECVQDMDHENMFWYRQDPGLGLRLIYFSYDVKMKEKGDIPEGYSVSREKKERFSLILESASTNQTSMYLCASTPLGGAANEKLFFGSGTQLSVL.

The rearrangement joins TRBV15 to TRBJ1-5; D is perhaps TRBD1 (6 bases). CDR1 and CDR2 from the germline V gene are LNHNV and YYDKDF (reference sequence). The CDR3 sequence is 17 residues long. V shed 0 bases and J shed 1 base, with 13 bases lying between them. CDR3 in amino acids: CATSRDRSGASNQPQHF. CDR3 in DNA: TGTGCCACCAGCAGAGATCGTTCGGGGGCCAGCAATCAGCCCCAGCATTTT.

The CDR3 sequence: CATSTTGRTEAFF. The CDR3 nucleotides read TGTGCCACCAGCACTACAGGGCGGACTGAAGCTTTCTTT. The chain recombines TRBV15 with TRBJ1-1; D perhaps matches TRBD1 (6 bases). The CDR3 totals 13 residues. V lost 4 bases, J lost 5 bases, and 11 bases lay in between. Looked up from germline, CDR1 is LNHNV and CDR2 is YYDKDF (reference sequence).

This clone was picked up one time. The chain couples TRBV28 to TRBJ2-3, with 8 bases that match TRBD2. Germline CDR1 and CDR2: MDHEN and SYDVKM. V dropped 5 bases and J dropped 4; count of bases not matched to a gene: 8. The CDR3 sequence is 15 residues long. The CDR3 bases are TGTGCCAGCAGTGCCAATAGCGGGGTCTCAGATACGCAGTATTTT. This sequence encodes CASSANSGVSDTQYF.

V gene TRBV29-1 combines with J gene TRBJ2-7, with D uncertain. V was shortened by 4 bases and J by 0 bases, with 13 bases between the two germline ends. This CDR3 is 14 amino acids long. Germline CDR1 reads SQVTM; CDR2 reads ANQGSEA. The CDR3 spells CSVGYTAISYEQYF. Written as DNA, the CDR3 is TGCAGCGTTGGTTACACAGCCATCTCCTACGAGCAGTACTTC.

The V call is TRBV19, the J call TRBJ1-1; the D is unclear. Germline V CDR1 and CDR2: LNHDA, SQIVND (reference sequence). This CDR3 contains 13 residues. Trimming removed 1 base from V and 1 base from J, with 4 bases in between. This CDR3 reads CASSIVENTEAFF. The CDR3 coding sequence is TGTGCCAGTAGTATAGTTGAGAACACTGAAGCTTTCTTT.

The V and J genes are TRBV25-1 and TRBJ2-7; 9 nucleotides align to TRBD1. The germline V gene has CDR1 MGHDK and CDR2 SYGVNS. CDR3 length equals 11 residues. Unmatched junction bases numbered 5, after V lost 4 bases and J lost 13 bases. The CDR3 here is CASSAGQGLYF. The CDR3 DNA reads as TGTGCCAGCAGTGCGGGACAGGGTCTCTACTTC.

This chain joins TRBV5-1 and TRBJ2-2; D not resolved. The CDR3 is made up of 15 amino acids. From germline, CDR1 is SGHRS and CDR2 YFSETQ. The V end lost 6 bases, the J end lost 0 bases, and 12 bases lay between the germline ends. The CDR3, as DNA: TGCGCCAGCAATCCAGGAGTATCGAACACCGGGGAGCTGTTTTTT. This sequence encodes CASNPGVSNTGELFF.

The chain uses TRBV5-1 and TRBJ2-7, with 8 bases fitting TRBD2. The germline gives CDR1 SGHRS, CDR2 YFSETQ. The trim removed 1 base at V and 6 bases at J, leaving 9 bases unmatched. This CDR3 is 15 amino acids long. CDR3 DNA sequence: TGCGCCAGCAGCTTGAGCGGGAGCGGGGGTTCCGAGCAGTACTTC. Its translation is CASSLSGSGGSEQYF.

In this sample, this clone turned up a few times. V gene TRBV5-1 combines with J gene TRBJ2-7, with 9 bases aligning to TRBD2. Germline trimming cut 4 bases from V and 2 bases from J; bases unmatched to any gene: 4. Germline-derived CDR1 and CDR2 are SGHRS and YFSETQ. The CDR3 length is 14 residues. CDR3 region: CASSLSGSTYEQYF. The DNA of the CDR3 is TGCGCCAGCAGCCTTAGCGGGAGTACCTACGAGCAGTACTTC.

This clone has just one count. The chain has TRBV28 and TRBJ2-3, with 12 bases lining up with TRBD2. The trim removed 5 bases at V and 7 bases at J, leaving 13 bases unmatched. Germline loops: CDR1 MDHEN, CDR2 SYDVKM. This CDR3 region has 17 residues. CDR3 loop: CASSTKLAGGPSNTQYF. The CDR3 nucleotides read TGTGCCAGCAGTACAAAACTAGCGGGAGGCCCGTCTAATACGCAGTATTTT. Filled out from reference TRBV28 and TRBJ2-3, the complete variable domain reads DVKVTQSSRYLVKRTGEKVFLECVQDMDHENMFWYRQDPGLGLRLIYFSYDVKMKEKGDIPEGYSVSREKKERFSLILESASTNQTSMYLCASSTKLAGGPSNTQYFGPGTRLTVL.

The CDR3 DNA follows: TGTGCCAGCAGCTTGGGTGTTGTTGACTACGAGCAGTACTTC. It encodes CASSLGVVDYEQYF. The chain links TRBV5-5 to TRBJ2-7; D is uncertain. The CDR3 spans 14 residues. CDR1 is SGHKS and CDR2 is YYEKEE in the germline V gene (reference sequence). Trimming cost V 0 bases and J 3 bases, with 10 bases left between them.

The rearrangement uses TRBV6-5 and TRBJ1-1; D may be TRBD1 (5 bases). Trimming shortened V by 6 bases and J by 8 bases, and 13 bases separated the two germline ends. This CDR3 is 12 amino acids long. CDR1 and CDR2 (germline): MNHEY, SVGAGI. The CDR3 protein is CASSLSGGEAFF. For the CDR3, the DNA is TGTGCCAGCAGCCTATCGGGGGGAGAAGCTTTCTTT.

The chain couples TRBV28 to TRBJ2-2; 12 nucleotides align to TRBD2. V shed 6 bases and J 7 bases; nucleotides not matched to a gene: 15. This CDR3 is built from 18 residues. Per germline, CDR1 MDHEN and CDR2 SYDVKM. CDR3 nucleotide sequence: TGTGCCAGCAGCCCTTTCTGGACTAGCGGGAAGGAAGGCGGGGAGCTGTTTTTT. Encoded protein: CASSPFWTSGKEGGELFF.

CDR3 protein: CASSLGTGRGQETQYF. The CDR3 DNA follows: TGTGCCAGCAGCTTAGGGACGGGCAGGGGGCAAGAGACCCAGTACTTC. The genes are TRBV7-6 and TRBJ2-5, with 7 bases matching TRBD1. The germline V gene has CDR1 SGHVS and CDR2 FNYEAQ. The CDR3 loop spans 16 amino acids. The trim removed 1 base at V and 2 bases at J, leaving 7 bases unmatched.

The chain joins TRBV7-2 to TRBJ2-5; D tentatively reads TRBD1 or TRBD2 (5 bases each). This CDR3 comprises 16 residues. Deletions cut 6 bases from V and 4 bases from J, with 21 bases between. Germline V CDR1 and CDR2: SGHTA, FQGNSA. CDR3 nucleotide sequence: TGTGCCAGCAGTCCCCTTCGGGGCGGCCGACGAGAGACCCAGTACTTC. Residues: CASSPLRGGRRETQYF.

The chain combines TRBV7-9 with TRBJ2-1; 8 nucleotides match TRBD2. Germline V gene sequence: CDR1 SEHNR, CDR2 FQNEAQ (reference sequence). This CDR3 spans 14 amino acids. Germline trimming cut 1 base from V and 7 bases from J; bases unmatched to any gene: 3. The CDR3 is CASSLVSGTNEQFF. Here the CDR3 DNA reads TGTGCCAGCAGCTTAGTTAGCGGGACAAATGAGCAGTTCTTC. The full variable domain, with the rest looked up from reference TRBV7-9 and TRBJ2-1, is DTGVSQNPRHKITKRGQNVTFRCDPISEHNRLYWYRQTLGQGPEFLTYFQNEAQLEKSRLLSDRFSAERPKGSFSTLEIQRTEQGDSAMYLCASSLVSGTNEQFFGPGTRLTVL.

The CDR3 loop reads CASSRHRDQPQHF. The CDR3 region has the DNA TGTGCCAGCAGTCGACATAGGGATCAGCCCCAGCATTTT. The V gene is TRBV2, the J gene TRBJ1-5; D is undetermined. CDR1 is SNHLY and CDR2 is FYNNEI in the germline V gene. With 5 bases removed from V and 5 bases from J, the gap between germline ends came to 10 bases. This CDR3 is 13 amino acids long.

The CDR3 region is CASSSSTSGILRRETQYF. The CDR3 DNA reads as TGCGCCAGCAGCTCCTCGACTAGCGGGATTCTAAGACGGGAGACCCAGTACTTC. The rearrangement joins TRBV5-1 to TRBJ2-5, with 11 bases that match TRBD2. Trimming at V came to 3 bases and at J to 5 bases, leaving 15 bases not matched to a gene. The V gene's germline CDR1 is SGHRS and CDR2 YFSETQ. The CDR3 has 18 residues.

This chain joins TRBV18 and TRBJ1-3; D possibly corresponds to TRBD1 (6 bases). CDR1 KGHSH and CDR2 LQKENI come from the germline V gene. CDR3 size: 16 residues. V was pared by 0 bases and J by 2 bases, with 11 bases between. Here the CDR3 reads CASSPPSGAAGNTIYF. CDR3 sequence (DNA): TGTGCCAGCTCACCACCTTCAGGGGCGGCTGGAAACACCATATATTTT.

The chain is built from TRBV5-1 and TRBJ1-1; 11 nucleotides match TRBD1. Per germline, CDR1 SGHRS and CDR2 YFSETQ. The ends lost 4 bases at V and 10 bases at J; junction bases unmatched: 15. The CDR3 extends over 16 amino acids. The chain's CDR3 is CASSPSPRTGGFGAFF. CDR3 sequence (DNA): TGCGCCAGCAGCCCTTCCCCAAGGACAGGGGGCTTCGGAGCTTTCTTT.

This sequence joins TRBV2 and TRBJ1-2; TRBD1 matches 11 bases. Losses at the gene ends were 6 bases for V and 2 bases for J; bases not matched to a gene: 5. Germline V gene lookup returns CDR1 SNHLY and CDR2 FYNNEI. This CDR3 comprises 15 residues. This CDR3 is CASRAGTGGNYGYTF. In DNA, the CDR3 is TGTGCCAGCAGAGCCGGGACAGGGGGGAACTATGGCTACACCTTC.